Here is one T cell receptor (beta chain) with its context. This clone was counted a few times. What antigen it recognizes has not been identified. No quality values exist for individual bases; no much larger clone is one base distant. The immunoSEQ Assay, a bias-controlled multiplex PCR, was used to amplify TCRbeta CDR3 regions from genomic DNA. As for the authors' bioinformatics: Nucleated cell counts per sample were estimated from amplification of reference gene primers within the assay. To quantify the absolute abundance of each unique TCRbeta CDR3 rearrangement, sequence reads were collapsed and filtered. For each sample, productive Simpson clonality was calculated as the square root of Simpson's diversity index across productive rearrangements. TCRdb provides this immuneACCESS table in a form limited to in-frame rearrangements. Some clones are lacking; in checked studies, under half of them reflect an unresolved V gene, and why the rest are absent is not known. That table gives V, J and clone size, and the DNA gave D and trimming. The sample includes hundreds of thousands of clones, with roughly nine tenths observed a single time. Clones ranked in the top ten supply about 5.5% of the sample.

These data belong to a study of blood T cell repertoires in COVID-19 (dated by TCRdb to the early 2020s). Looking at the study overall: The collaborator samples originated in the United States, Italy and Spain and spanned the acute and convalescent phases of COVID-19. The repertoires were made available in a free public database intended to serve as a resource for research on the immune response to SARS-CoV-2. The sample metadata nearly always contained a de-identified subject ID, COVID-19 status, age in years and sex. Samples were obtained from the ongoing ImmuneRACE study (first 160 participants) and from roughly 1,300 subjects provided by 6 global collaborators. Deeply sampled blood TCRbeta repertoires from subjects exposed to, actively infected with, or recovered from COVID-19 were included in the dataset. The material from the prospective study consisted of cDNA or gDNA derived from T cells, B-cell-depleted T cells, or PBMCs. Where available, HLA class I and class II types were taken from metadata supplied by the sample provider and were not determined by assay-based typing. Beyond this particular receptor, the publication reports: Clinical and demographic metadata were provided uncurated, with the amount varying by source and participant.

Participants in the prospective study were aged about 18 to 90 years, lived in approximately 26 United States geographic areas, and enrolled through a virtual design. In the prospective study, cohorts were assigned on the basis of participant-reported clinical history obtained from a screening survey and a study questionnaire. Recovered participants in ImmuneRACE Cohort 3 were defined as having two consecutive negative NP/OP PCR tests, clearance from a healthcare professional, or resolution of symptoms. In the prospective study, mobile phlebotomists collected whole blood, serum and a nasopharyngeal or oropharyngeal swab from each participant. Additional blood draws and questionnaires over an approximately two-month period could optionally be provided by prospective study participants. Before DNA extraction, prospective study blood samples were shipped either frozen or at room temperature. The germline V and J ends show losses of 5 bases and 8 bases respectively, and no gene match explains 13 bases of the junction. The CDR3 measures 15 amino acids from cysteine to phenylalanine. The only DNA kept is the CDR3, 45 bases in frame from the first base. CDR1 is given as PRHDT and CDR2 as FYEKMQ, both from the germline V gene (reference sequence).

The chain employs TRBV13 and TRBJ1-2, with 8 middle bases fitting TRBD1. Input material: PBMCs or T cells enriched from blood (not recorded which). This TCR came from a woman aged 40-49 years who had recovered from COVID-19. For the CDR3, the sequence is CASSRGQGTLEGYTF. The DNA sequence is TGTGCCAGCAGCCGAGGACAGGGTACTTTAGAGGGCTACACCTTC.